This is a list of T cell receptor beta chains from one sample in a study of shared clonotypes between healthy human individuals. Measured with immunoSEQ multiplex PCR; TCRdb has only the in-frame clones, and not every one. The sample holds a few million clones, 90% to 95% seen once. Source material: naive CD8+ T cells from PBMCs. These receptors came from a man aged 18 to 29 in good health. Some clones in this sample may be carry-over from other donors' samples. The CDR3 runs from the conserved cysteine through the conserved F or W. Each record gives: CDR3 protein, CDR3 DNA, J gene, clone size, D gene, V gene. The D gene is left open where the match is weak. Part of the rows lack a size; the others show once, few, many or a class for expanded clones.

CDR3: CASSPPRGILTSYEQYF; DNA: TGTGCCAGCAGCCCACCCCGAGGGATACTTACCTCCTACGAGCAGTACTTC; J: TRBJ2-7; size: NA; D: NA; V: TRBV5-5
CDR3: CASSSSGRAGQETQYF; DNA: TGCGCCAGCAGCTCTAGCGGGAGGGCCGGGCAAGAGACCCAGTACTTC; J: TRBJ2-5; size: NA; D: TRBD2; V: TRBV5-1
CDR3: CAISWTGGSEQYF; DNA: TGTGCCATCAGTTGGACAGGCGGGAGTGAGCAGTACTTC; J: TRBJ2-7; size: NA; D: NA; V: TRBV10-3
CDR3: CASSVAGARSEAFF; DNA: TGTGCCAGCAGCGTAGCAGGGGCGCGGTCTGAAGCTTTCTTT; J: TRBJ1-1; size: NA; D: NA; V: TRBV9
CDR3: CASSFRPGSSTGELFF; DNA: TGTGCCAGCAGTTTCCGGCCAGGGAGTTCCACCGGGGAGCTGTTTTTT; J: TRBJ2-2; size: NA; D: NA; V: TRBV28
CDR3: CASSQDLPGGESSEQYF; DNA: TGCGCCAGCAGCCAAGATTTGCCGGGAGGGGAGTCGAGTGAGCAGTACTTC; J: TRBJ2-7; size: NA; D: TRBD2; V: TRBV4-3
CDR3: CASSQEWYPGGNTNTGELFF; DNA: TGCGCCAGCAGCCAAGAGTGGTACCCAGGTGGAAATACGAACACCGGGGAGCTGTTTTTT; J: TRBJ2-2; size: NA; D: NA; V: TRBV4-3
CDR3: CASSLSTSGDQETQYF; DNA: TGTGCCAGCAGCTTGTCGACTAGCGGAGATCAAGAGACCCAGTACTTC; J: TRBJ2-5; size: NA; D: TRBD2; V: TRBV5-6
CDR3: CASSATRTEEQYF; DNA: TGTGCCAGCAGCGCGACTAGGACGGAGGAGCAGTACTTC; J: TRBJ2-7; size: NA; D: NA; V: TRBV21-1
CDR3: CASSEWQQGQGLTGELFF; DNA: TGTGCCAGCAGTGAATGGCAGCAAGGACAGGGGTTGACCGGGGAGCTGTTTTTT; J: TRBJ2-2; size: NA; D: TRBD1; V: TRBV2
CDR3: CASSRSQPNEQFF; DNA: TGTGCCAGCAGTCGGAGCCAGCCCAATGAGCAGTTCTTC; J: TRBJ2-1; size: NA; D: NA; V: TRBV5-4
CDR3: CASSQEVFGGLYGYTF; DNA: TGCGCCAGCAGCCAAGAAGTGTTCGGGGGGCTCTATGGCTACACCTTC; J: TRBJ1-2; size: NA; D: NA; V: TRBV4-3
CDR3: CSVLGNTYEQYF; DNA: TGCAGCGTTTTGGGCAATACCTACGAGCAGTACTTC; J: TRBJ2-7; size: NA; D: NA; V: TRBV29-1
CDR3: CASSTTTGLTGNTIYF; DNA: TGTGCCAGCAGCACCACGACAGGGTTGACTGGAAACACCATATATTTT; J: TRBJ1-3; size: NA; D: TRBD1; V: TRBV11-2
CDR3: CASSAFRDSQAYEQYF; DNA: TGTGCCAGTAGTGCCTTCCGGGACAGCCAAGCCTACGAGCAGTACTTC; J: TRBJ2-7; size: NA; D: TRBD1; V: TRBV19
CDR3: CASRGRVPENTEAFF; DNA: TGCGCCAGCAGGGGGAGGGTCCCAGAGAACACTGAAGCTTTCTTT; J: TRBJ1-1; size: NA; D: NA; V: TRBV10-1
CDR3: CSVEGGEWYNEQFF; DNA: TGCAGCGTTGAAGGTGGGGAATGGTACAATGAGCAGTTCTTC; J: TRBJ2-1; size: NA; D: NA; V: TRBV29-1
CDR3: CSVAEDRAETQYF; DNA: TGCAGCGTTGCGGAGGACAGGGCAGAGACCCAGTACTTC; J: TRBJ2-5; size: NA; D: TRBD1; V: TRBV29-1
CDR3: CASSYYQGTEAFF; DNA: TGTGCCAGCAGTTATTACCAGGGGACTGAAGCTTTCTTT; J: TRBJ1-1; size: NA; D: NA; V: TRBV27
CDR3: CASSQDDETSGADTQYF; DNA: TGCGCCAGCAGCCAAGACGACGAGACTAGCGGGGCAGATACGCAGTATTTT; J: TRBJ2-3; size: once; D: TRBD2; V: TRBV4-3
CDR3: CASSFSRGSYEQYF; DNA: TGTGCCAGCAGCTTCAGTCGTGGCTCCTACGAGCAGTACTTC; J: TRBJ2-7; size: NA; D: NA; V: TRBV7-2
CDR3: CASQGFGNQPQHF; DNA: TGTGCCAGCCAGGGATTCGGCAATCAGCCCCAGCATTTT; J: TRBJ1-5; size: NA; D: NA; V: TRBV6-1
CDR3: CASSGGTENYGYTF; DNA: TGTGCCAGCAGCGGAGGGACCGAAAACTATGGCTACACCTTC; J: TRBJ1-2; size: NA; D: NA; V: TRBV9
CDR3: CASREPWGLAGGADTQYF; DNA: TGCGCCAGCAGAGAACCCTGGGGACTAGCGGGAGGAGCAGATACGCAGTATTTT; J: TRBJ2-3; size: NA; D: TRBD2; V: TRBV10-2
CDR3: CASSLEDPGQGPGELFF; DNA: TGTGCCAGCAGCCTCGAGGACCCGGGACAGGGGCCCGGGGAGCTGTTTTTT; J: TRBJ2-2; size: NA; D: TRBD1; V: TRBV11-3
CDR3: CASSLGLAGRYEQYF; DNA: TGTGCCAGCAGTCTGGGACTAGCGGGACGGTACGAGCAGTACTTC; J: TRBJ2-7; size: NA; D: TRBD2; V: TRBV28
CDR3: CASSTQGSPYEQYF; DNA: TGTGCCAGTAGTACACAGGGTTCCCCCTACGAGCAGTACTTC; J: TRBJ2-7; size: once; D: NA; V: TRBV19
CDR3: CASSTGTANTRDTEAFF; DNA: TGTGCCAGCAGCACCGGGACAGCAAATACGCGGGACACTGAAGCTTTCTTT; J: TRBJ1-1; size: NA; D: TRBD1; V: TRBV7-9
CDR3: CATLDLAKNIQYF; DNA: TGTGCCACCCTAGATCTAGCCAAAAACATTCAGTACTTC; J: TRBJ2-4; size: NA; D: NA; V: TRBV15
CDR3: CAIGPDREATYEQYF; DNA: TGTGCCATCGGACCGGACCGGGAAGCCACTTACGAGCAGTACTTC; J: TRBJ2-7; size: NA; D: NA; V: TRBV10-3
CDR3: CASSLTAAPYEQYF; DNA: TGTGCCAGCAGTTTGACAGCGGCCCCCTACGAGCAGTACTTC; J: TRBJ2-7; size: NA; D: NA; V: TRBV27
CDR3: CASSVSSSHYNEQFF; DNA: TGTGCCAGCAGTGTATCGAGCTCCCATTACAATGAGCAGTTCTTC; J: TRBJ2-1; size: NA; D: NA; V: TRBV2
CDR3: CASSPSGGSDWYEQYF; DNA: TGTGCCAGCAGCCCCTCGGGTGGGTCCGACTGGTACGAGCAGTACTTC; J: TRBJ2-7; size: once; D: NA; V: TRBV7-3
CDR3: CASSTYPGELFF; DNA: TGTGCCAGCAGCACCTACCCCGGGGAGCTGTTTTTT; J: TRBJ2-2; size: NA; D: NA; V: TRBV9
CDR3: CASSRRLSLRDEQYF; DNA: TGCGCCAGCAGTCGCCGGCTCTCCCTCCGCGACGAGCAGTACTTC; J: TRBJ2-7; size: NA; D: NA; V: TRBV23-1
CDR3: CAVAGRPNYEQYF; DNA: TGTGCCGTCGCAGGGCGTCCGAACTACGAGCAGTACTTC; J: TRBJ2-7; size: NA; D: NA; V: TRBV2
CDR3: CASTPGRTSGRPDTGELFF; DNA: TGTGCCAGCACCCCGGGCCGAACTAGCGGGAGACCTGACACCGGGGAGCTGTTTTTT; J: TRBJ2-2; size: once; D: TRBD2; V: TRBV27
CDR3: CASSDWQGPETQYF; DNA: TGTGCCAGCAGTGACTGGCAGGGCCCAGAGACCCAGTACTTC; J: TRBJ2-5; size: NA; D: NA; V: TRBV2
CDR3: CASSRWGTAGYEQYF; DNA: TGTGCCAGCAGCCGTTGGGGGACAGCTGGATACGAGCAGTACTTC; J: TRBJ2-7; size: NA; D: TRBD1; V: TRBV7-9